The sequence of this T cell receptor (beta chain) was determined in a study of shared clonotypes between healthy human individuals. Data came from immunoSEQ multiplex PCR; TCRdb stores just in-frame clones and leaves some out. The sample has a few million clones; approximately 95% are singletons. Per germline, CDR1 MDHEN and CDR2 SYDVKM. The CDR3 totals 14 residues. V lost 5 bases, J lost 1 base, and 11 bases lay in between. Concerning this clone itself: At the DNA level, this CDR3 is encoded by other sequences in the same sample as well.

The specimen was naive CD4+ T cells from PBMCs. Documented subset: CD45RA+ positively selected. The gene calls are TRBV28 and TRBJ1-1; D unclear. The sequence derives from a man between 18 and 29 years old in good health. Some clones in this sample may be carry-over from other donors' samples. CDR3 loop: CASSPTGRNTEAFF. CDR3 bases: TGTGCCAGCAGTCCGACGGGCAGGAACACTGAAGCTTTCTTT.